This paragraph reports one T cell receptor beta chain. The repertoire was sequenced with immunoSEQ multiplex PCR; TCRdb's copy has only in-frame clones and lacks some. The sample shows about 68,000 clones, 86% of them seen only once. This sample was taken from a study of blood T cell repertoires in COVID-19. The sample was peripheral blood. The origin of this receptor is a man aged 50 to 59 with acute or convalescent COVID-19.

CDR3 sequence: CASSEARGPLNYGYTF. In DNA, the CDR3 is TGTGCCAGCAGTGAAGCGCGGGGGCCACTCAACTATGGCTACACCTTC. The chain carries TRBV2 and TRBJ1-2, with D tentatively TRBD1 (6 bases). The germline V and J ends were trimmed by 0 bases and 2 bases, with 13 bases remaining between them. There are 16 residues in the CDR3. Germline loops: CDR1 SNHLY, CDR2 FYNNEI. Full variable domain (rest looked up from reference TRBV2 and TRBJ1-2): EPEVTQTPSHQVTQMGQEVILRCVPISNHLYFYWYRQILGQKVEFLVSFYNNEISEKSEIFDDQFSVERPDGSNFTLKIRSTKLEDSAMYFCASSEARGPLNYGYTFGSGTRLTVV.